This TCR beta chain is from a study of blood T cell repertoires in COVID-19. Overall study: The origin of the acute and convalescent COVID-19 samples was the United States, Italy and Spain.

This clone was recorded once. This CDR3 is 16 amino acids long. The V gene's germline CDR1 is SGHTA and CDR2 FQGNSA. Trimming took off 2 bases at V and 5 bases at J, with 13 bases between the two ends. Clones were read by immunoSEQ multiplex PCR, and TCRdb kept only the in-frame ones, dropping some. Of about 280,000 clones detected, about 88% appear once; the ten largest clones hold around 12%. V is TRBV7-2 and J is TRBJ1-6; a possible D gene is TRBD1 (5 bases). Sample: peripheral blood. This TCR came from a woman in her 70s with COVID-19, enrolled during active disease. This chain's CDR3 is CASSLNGGLNNSPLHF. The CDR3, as DNA: TGTGCCAGCAGCTTAAACGGGGGTCTAAATAATTCACCCCTCCACTTT. The full variable domain, its missing parts supplied by reference TRBV7-2 and TRBJ1-6, is GAGVSQSPSNKVTEKGKDVELRCDPISGHTALYWYRQSLGQGLEFLIYFQGNSAPDKSGLPSDRFSAERTGGSVSTLTIQRTQQEDSAVYLCASSLNGGLNNSPLHFGNGTRLTVT.